This entry lists 10 T cell receptor beta chains sequenced from one sample in a study of blood T cell repertoires in COVID-19. TCRdb keeps only in-frame clones here, not all; method: immunoSEQ multiplex PCR. The sample lists approximately 100,000 clones; 85% were seen once. The source material was peripheral blood. These receptors were taken from a woman in her 70s with acute or convalescent COVID-19.

The J gene is TRBJ1-1, the V gene TRBV14, with no clear D. CDR1 and CDR2 (germline): SGHDN, FVKESK. The CDR3 runs to 15 residues. Trimming cost V 3 bases and J 2 bases, with 13 bases left between them. CDR3 coding DNA: TGTGCCAGCAGCCAGGAGGGTGATTTAAACACTGAAGCTTTCTTT. This translates into CASSQEGDLNTEAFF.

This clone was seen only once. The chain joins TRBV5-5 to TRBJ1-2; 7 bases are shared with TRBD1. V shed 5 bases, J shed 4 bases, and the junction held 5 bases outside the gene matches. Germline V CDR1 and CDR2: SGHKS, YYEKEE (reference sequence). There are 13 residues in the CDR3. The CDR3 loop is CASSKDRLYGYTF. The CDR3, as DNA: TGTGCCAGCAGTAAGGACAGGCTCTATGGCTACACCTTC.

This chain uses TRBV11-3 with TRBJ1-2, with a possible D match to TRBD1 (6 bases). Looked up from germline, CDR1 is SGHNT and CDR2 is YENEEA. V lost 2 bases and J lost 6, with 10 bases in between. This CDR3 has 13 residues. CDR3 nucleotide sequence: TGTGCCAGCAGCTTAAACCAGGGGAATGGCTACACCTTC. This gives the protein CASSLNQGNGYTF.

The V gene is TRBV5-5, the J gene TRBJ2-5, with TRBD1 as a possible D gene (5 bases). This CDR3 spans 13 amino acids. Germline CDR1 SGHKS, CDR2 YYEKEE (reference sequence). Trimming pared 6 bases from V and 5 bases from J, leaving 14 bases between. The CDR3 DNA is TGTGCCAGCAACCTTCTCTCAGGGGAGACCCAGTACTTC. The encoded protein is CASNLLSGETQYF.

The chain combines TRBV5-4 with TRBJ2-2; the match to TRBD2 covers 7 bases. The CDR3 is made up of 16 amino acids. Germline V gene data show CDR1 as SGHNT and CDR2 as YYREEE (reference sequence). V shed 4 bases and J 2 bases; nucleotides not matched to a gene: 8. DNA for the CDR3: TGTGCCAGCAGCACTCTAGCGGCCCTAAACACCGGGGAGCTGTTTTTT. This sequence encodes CASSTLAALNTGELFF.

The rearrangement links TRBV6-5 to TRBJ1-4; weak D call: TRBD1 (5 bases). With 7 bases removed from V and 3 bases from J, the gap between germline ends came to 15 bases. This CDR3 is built from 15 residues. The V gene's germline CDR1 is MNHEY and CDR2 SVGAGI. CDR3 bases: TGTGCCAGCACGAGAATTACGGGGGCTAATGAAAAACTGTTTTTT. Amino acid sequence: CASTRITGANEKLFF.

In its sample, this clone was seen a few times. The chain uses TRBV27 and TRBJ1-5; TRBD1 aligns across 8 bases. With 9 bases clipped from V and 5 bases from J, the junction kept 6 bases outside the gene matches. Germline CDR1 is MNHEY and CDR2 is SMNVEV (reference sequence). The CDR3 totals 13 residues. CDR3 nucleotide sequence: TGTGCCAGTCGTGGACAGGGTGATCAGCCCCAGCATTTT. Its translation: CASRGQGDQPQHF.

The chain couples TRBV6-5 to TRBJ1-2, with 7 bases identical to TRBD1. The germline V gene encodes CDR1 MNHEY and CDR2 SVGAGI. V dropped 6 bases and J dropped 7; count of bases not matched to a gene: 8. The CDR3 has 13 residues. CDR3 nucleotides: TGTGCCAGCAGCACAGGGGTGGTTGCTGGCTACACCTTC. Its protein is CASSTGVVAGYTF.

The chain has TRBV6-5 and TRBJ2-5; possibly TRBD2 for D (5 bases). Looked up from germline, CDR1 is MNHEY and CDR2 is SVGAGI. Trimming removed 8 bases at V and 7 bases at J, with 17 bases between. The CDR3 loop spans 13 amino acids. CDR3 DNA sequence: TGTGCCAGCTTGGACTCGGGATTTGGGACCCAGTACTTC. Translated, it gives CASLDSGFGTQYF.

The CDR3: CASGRASGDTDTQYF. CDR3 sequence (DNA): TGTGCCAGCGGCAGGGCTAGCGGAGACACAGATACGCAGTATTTT. This chain joins TRBV7-2 and TRBJ2-3, with TRBD2 matching over 7 bases. This CDR3 comprises 15 residues. Germline V lookup: CDR1 SGHTA, CDR2 FQGNSA. V shed 8 bases and J 2 bases; nucleotides not matched to a gene: 10.